These T cell receptor beta chains were read from a single sample in a study of blood T cell repertoires in COVID-19. TCRdb's copy holds only in-frame clones and misses some; the assay was immunoSEQ multiplex PCR. The table includes about 210,000 clones, around 90% detected once. Sequenced: PBMCs or T cells enriched from blood (not recorded which). The receptors originated from a man aged 18 to 30 with acute COVID-19. Both conserved end residues are part of each CDR3. Each record gives: V gene, D gene, CDR3 length, J gene, clone size, CDR3 DNA, CDR3 protein. A D gene is named only where the DNA matches it firmly. For some rows the clone size is stated as once, few or many, or as a class when expanded; others skip it.

TRBV19	NA	14	TRBJ1-5	NA	TGTGCCAGTAGCCTGGACAGCCAAAATCAGCCCCAGCATTTT	CASSLDSQNQPQHF
TRBV12-3/TRBV12-4	NA	13	TRBJ2-5	few	TGTGCCAGCAGTCCCCAACAGGGAGAGACCCAGTACTTC	CASSPQQGETQYF
TRBV6-1	NA	15	TRBJ2-7	NA	TGTGCCAGCAGTGAATTGTTTGACAGATCCTACGAGCAGTACTTC	CASSELFDRSYEQYF
TRBV6-5	TRBD2	13	TRBJ2-7	NA	TGTGCCAGCCATAGCGGGAGCTCCTACGAGCAGTACTTC	CASHSGSSYEQYF
TRBV21-1	NA	13	TRBJ2-5	NA	TGTGCCAGCAAAAGCGCCGGAAAAGAGACCCAGTACTTC	CASKSAGKETQYF
TRBV19	NA	13	TRBJ1-1	once	TGTGCCAGTAGACCGAGCGTGAACACTGAAGCTTTCTTT	CASRPSVNTEAFF
TRBV25-1	TRBD1	14	TRBJ1-5	NA	TGTGCCAGCAGTGGATTACAGGGGGATCAGCCCCAGCATTTT	CASSGLQGDQPQHF
TRBV7-2	NA	12	TRBJ2-7	once	TGTGCCAGCAGCTCACAGACCTACGAGCAGTACTTC	CASSSQTYEQYF
TRBV9	NA	14	TRBJ2-7	NA	TGTGCCAGCAGCGTCGAAACAGGGGGGGACGAGCAGTACTTC	CASSVETGGDEQYF
TRBV6-2/TRBV6-3	NA	12	TRBJ1-6	NA	TGTGCCAGCAGTTACTCGAGCTCACCCCTCCACTTT	CASSYSSSPLHF
TRBV5-1	NA	14	TRBJ2-3	once	TGCGCCAGCAGCTTGATGGGCAGCACAGATACGCAGTATTTT	CASSLMGSTDTQYF
TRBV19	NA	14	TRBJ2-7	NA	TGTGCCAGTAGTTCTCTCGGGACATCAGGCGAGCAGTACTTC	CASSSLGTSGEQYF
TRBV4-1	NA	16	TRBJ1-3	NA	TGCGCCAGCAGCCAGCCTACAGGGACGAATGGAAACACCATATATTTT	CASSQPTGTNGNTIYF
TRBV7-2	TRBD1	14	TRBJ2-7	NA	TGTGCCAGCAGCATAACAACAGGGGCAAGCGAGCAGTACTTC	CASSITTGASEQYF
TRBV28	TRBD2	15	TRBJ2-3	NA	TGTGCCAGCAGTTCGGGACTAGCGGGGACAGATACGCAGTATTTT	CASSSGLAGTDTQYF
TRBV18	NA	15	TRBJ1-6	NA	TGTGCCAGCTCACCTTCTACGGGGGGGAATTCACCCCTCCACTTT	CASSPSTGGNSPLHF
TRBV27	NA	16	TRBJ2-3	NA	TGTGCCAGCAGCTACGGTTACCTCCGGGTGGCAGATACGCAGTATTTT	CASSYGYLRVADTQYF
TRBV4-1	NA	15	TRBJ2-2	once	TGCGCCAGCAGCCAAGGGCACGGGGGATCGGGGGAGCTGTTTTTT	CASSQGHGGSGELFF
TRBV6-5	NA	11	TRBJ1-1	NA	TGTGCCAGCCGGCAGGGTACTGAAGCTTTCTTT	CASRQGTEAFF
TRBV5-1	TRBD1	15	TRBJ1-6	NA	TGCGCCAGCAGCTTGAGGGGACAGGATAATTCACCCCTCCACTTT	CASSLRGQDNSPLHF
TRBV28	NA	15	TRBJ2-2	NA	TGTGCCAGCAGTTCCGGGTCTTTGAACACCGGGGAGCTGTTTTTT	CASSSGSLNTGELFF
TRBV19	TRBD1	18	TRBJ1-6	NA	TGTGCCAGTACCTCCCGGACAGGAGGAGGCGGGAATAATTCACCCCTCCACTTT	CASTSRTGGGGNNSPLHF
TRBV5-1	NA	12	TRBJ1-5	NA	TGCGCCAACGGACAGCCCAATCAGCCCCAGCATTTT	CANGQPNQPQHF
TRBV7-8	TRBD1	14	TRBJ2-7	NA	TGTGCCAGCAGTTTGGACAGGGTCGGCTACGAGCAGTACTTC	CASSLDRVGYEQYF
TRBV21-1	NA	18	TRBJ2-3	NA	TGTGCCAGCAGCGGGGGGAGGTGTGGACAGGGTCGGACAGATACGCAGTATTTT	CASSGGRCGQGRTDTQYF
TRBV7-6	NA	14	TRBJ2-1	few	TGTGCCAGCAGCCCCCCGCGAGGGCCCAATGAGCAGTTCTTC	CASSPPRGPNEQFF
TRBV13	TRBD1	15	TRBJ1-2	NA	TGTGCCAGCAGCCCTCGGGACAGGGAGAACTATGGCTACACCTTC	CASSPRDRENYGYTF
TRBV11-3	NA	15	TRBJ2-3	NA	TGTGCCAGCAGCTTAGAACAGCTCTTCACAGATACGCAGTATTTT	CASSLEQLFTDTQYF
TRBV5-1	NA	16	TRBJ2-3	NA	TGCGCCAGCAGCTTGGGAGGTTTCATAGTAACAGATACGCAGTATTTT	CASSLGGFIVTDTQYF
TRBV5-1	TRBD2	16	TRBJ2-1	NA	TGCGCCAGCAGGCAGCTAGCGGCAAGCTCCTACAATGAGCAGTTCTTC	CASRQLAASSYNEQFF
TRBV5-1	NA	12	TRBJ1-1	NA	TGCGCCAGCAGCTTGCCCCCCCGGGAAGCTTTCTTT	CASSLPPREAFF
TRBV19	NA	15	TRBJ1-1	once	TGTGCCAGCTTGGCCCGGACGGAGGCGAACACTGAAGCTTTCTTT	CASLARTEANTEAFF
TRBV19	TRBD1	16	TRBJ1-2	once	TGTGCCAGTAGTGCCGCAGGGGGCCCCGCTAACTATGGCTACACCTTC	CASSAAGGPANYGYTF
TRBV4-1	NA	14	TRBJ1-4	NA	TGCGCCAGCAGCCACACAGCTTATAATGAAAAACTGTTTTTT	CASSHTAYNEKLFF
TRBV19	NA	14	TRBJ2-2	NA	TGTGCCACCTCAGACAACTTTAACACCGGGGAGCTGTTTTTT	CATSDNFNTGELFF
TRBV24-1	TRBD2	17	TRBJ2-2	once	TGTGCCACCAGTGACTATTTAGCGGGAGGGCTGGCCGGGGAGCTGTTTTTT	CATSDYLAGGLAGELFF
TRBV4-2	TRBD2	19	TRBJ2-5	NA	TGTGCCAGCAGCCACACTCCTGGACTAGCGGGAGGGCGGTCGGAGACCCAGTACTTC	CASSHTPGLAGGRSETQYF
TRBV25-1	NA	14	TRBJ2-7	NA	TGTGCCAGCATTTTCCGGGTCAAAACCTACGAGCAGTACTTC	CASIFRVKTYEQYF
TRBV21-1	NA	15	TRBJ1-1	NA	TGTGCCAGCAGCAAACTCGCTCCTATGAACACTGAAGCTTTCTTT	CASSKLAPMNTEAFF